The 20 T cell receptor beta chains presented below share a single source sample, sequenced in a study of post-analysis software for immune sequencing data. Unique-molecular-identifier-tagged TCR beta cDNA libraries were used. TCRdb reprocessed the PCR reads with MiXCR, giving one entry per CDR3 protein. Among hundreds of thousands of distinct CDR3 sequences listed, less than 40% were seen once. No antigens are known for them. Overall study results and limits: Roughly 5 TRBV segments (TRBV5-6, TRBV5-1 and TRBV20-1 among them) occurred more frequently in patients than in controls.

The material sequenced was blood. The receptors were sampled from a girl between 10 and 17 years old with multiple sclerosis.

This chain links TRBV10-3 with TRBJ1-5, with D uncertain. The germline gives CDR1 ENHRY, CDR2 SYGVKD. V was shortened by 3 bases and J by 2 bases, with 14 bases between the two germline ends. This CDR3 contains 16 residues. CDR3 DNA sequence: TGTGCCATCAGTGAAGAGGGCCCTCGGGGCAATCAGCCCCAGCATTTT. This gives the protein CAISEEGPRGNQPQHF.

For this clonotype: The junction shows a germline mismatch at one end, possibly a read error. The rearrangement joins TRBV12-3 or TRBV12-4 to TRBJ2-1; 9 positions agree with TRBD1. This CDR3 has 15 residues. CDR3 coding DNA: TGTGGCAGCAGTTTAGGACAGGGGATGGGGAATGAGCAGTTCTTC. Encoded protein: CGSSLGQGMGNEQFF.

The sample holds many counts of this clonotype. CDR3 in amino acids: CASSSQGFPYEQYF. CDR3 coding DNA: TGTGCCAGCAGTTCCCAGGGTTTCCCCTACGAGCAGTACTTC. This chain joins TRBV28 and TRBJ2-7, with D perhaps TRBD1 (5 bases). CDR3 length: 14 residues. Germline values: CDR1 MDHEN, CDR2 SYDVKM. Trimming left V 4 bases short and J 2 bases short, with 12 bases between.

This clonotype has just one count. The V gene is TRBV4-2, the J gene TRBJ1-1, with D perhaps matching TRBD1 (5 bases). Germline assignment: CDR1 LGHNA and CDR2 YNFKEQ. The V gene lost 0 bases and the J gene lost 6 bases, with 11 bases spanning the gap. CDR3 size: 14 residues. The CDR3 bases are TGTGCCAGCAGCCAAGATTGGGGGGTGGCTGAAGCTTTCTTT. Amino acids: CASSQDWGVAEAFF.

Many counts were recorded for this clonotype. The V call is TRBV4-1, the J call TRBJ2-3; 9 nucleotides line up with TRBD2. CDR1 and CDR2 from the germline V gene are MGHRA and YSYEKL. V shed 0 bases, J shed 5 bases, and the junction held 6 bases outside the gene matches. The CDR3 sequence is 16 residues long. The chain's CDR3 is CASSQDGSGGIDTQYF. The CDR3 bases are TGCGCCAGCAGCCAAGACGGTAGCGGGGGTATAGATACGCAGTATTTT.

As DNA, the CDR3 is TGTGCCAGCTCACCTCGACAGGGGGACAATGGCTACACCTTC. It codes for CASSPRQGDNGYTF. The chain employs TRBV18 and TRBJ1-2, with 9 bases lining up with TRBD1. The germline V gene encodes CDR1 KGHSH and CDR2 LQKENI. The CDR3 has 14 residues. The trim removed 3 bases at V and 6 bases at J, leaving 5 bases unmatched.

This clonotype occurred a few times. The rearrangement joins TRBV15 to TRBJ2-7; the D gene could be TRBD1 or TRBD2 (5 bases each). Trimming removed 0 bases at V and 2 bases at J, with 14 bases between. Germline V lookup: CDR1 LNHNV, CDR2 YYDKDF (reference sequence). This CDR3 comprises 16 residues. CDR3 sequence: CATSRDRGRNPYEQYF. The CDR3 nucleotides are TGTGCCACCAGCAGAGATCGGGGCAGAAACCCCTACGAGCAGTACTTC. The full variable domain, rest sourced from reference TRBV15 and TRBJ2-7, is DAMVIQNPRYQVTQFGKPVTLSCSQTLNHNVMYWYQQKSSQAPKLLFHYYDKDFNNEADTPDNFQSRRPNTSFCFLDIRSPGLGDTAMYLCATSRDRGRNPYEQYFGPGTRLTVT.

The chain has TRBV12-3 or TRBV12-4 and TRBJ1-5, with D possibly being TRBD1 (5 bases). The CDR3 has 13 residues. The V end lost 4 bases, the J end lost 8 bases, and 12 bases lay between the germline ends. CDR3 DNA sequence: TGTGCCAGCAGTTCTCCTCAGGGAAAGCCCCAGCATTTT. Its protein is CASSSPQGKPQHF.

This clonotype occurred once. The gene calls are TRBV18 and TRBJ2-5, with D tentatively TRBD1 or TRBD2 (5 bases each). The closer fit of TRBJ2-7 to the DNA end suggests the J call may be wrong. CDR3 length: 13 amino acids. The V gene's germline CDR1 is KGHSH and CDR2 LQKENI. The CDR3 DNA reads TGTGCCAGCTCACCACCGGGGGATTACGAGCAGTACTTC. Protein product: CASSPPGDYEQYF.

This clonotype was seen more than once but under ten times. V and J are TRBV20-1 and TRBJ2-3; tentative D call: TRBD2 (5 bases). Trimming took 3 bases from V and 5 from J, leaving 12 bases between them. CDR3 length: 13 amino acids. Germline CDR1 reads DFQATT; CDR2 reads SNEGSKA (reference sequence). In DNA, the CDR3 is TGCAGTGCTAGGGCGGGCCTGGGAGATACGCAGTATTTT. Its translation: CSARAGLGDTQYF.

The rearrangement uses TRBV3-1 and TRBJ2-3; the D is unclear. This CDR3 spans 13 amino acids. V was cut by 4 bases and J by 5 bases, with 10 bases left in between. CDR1 and CDR2 (germline): LGHDT, YNNKEL (reference sequence). The DNA for the CDR3 is TGTGCCAGCAGCCCCCCCCCCGGAGATACGCAGTATTTT. Translated: CASSPPPGDTQYF.

The chain combines TRBV5-1 with TRBJ2-3; a possible D gene is TRBD2 (6 bases). There are 17 residues in the CDR3. Germline CDR1 SGHRS, CDR2 YFSETQ. V was pared by 4 bases and J by 1 base, with 19 bases between. CDR3 coding DNA: TGCGCCAGCAGCGCCTGGAACGGAGGGGAGGGCACAGATACGCAGTATTTT. Its translation is CASSAWNGGEGTDTQYF.

V gene TRBV5-1 combines with J gene TRBJ2-1; a weak D match, TRBD2 (5 bases). Trimming took off 0 bases at V and 9 bases at J, with 10 bases between the two ends. The length of the CDR3 is 13 residues. CDR1 is SGHRS, CDR2 YFSETQ, per germline. The CDR3 region is CASSLVGAREQFF. As DNA, the CDR3 is TGCGCCAGCAGCTTGGTGGGAGCGCGTGAGCAGTTCTTC.

This chain connects TRBV7-3 to TRBJ1-1; D unresolved. The CDR3 is 13 residues long. V was pared by 1 base and J by 7 bases, with 10 bases between. The germline gives CDR1 SGHTA, CDR2 FQGTGA. Here the CDR3 reads CASSLIAGDEAFF. The CDR3 nucleotides are TGTGCCAGCAGCTTAATAGCGGGTGATGAAGCTTTCTTT.

The gene calls are TRBV6-5 and TRBJ2-1, with D perhaps TRBD2 (6 bases). The CDR3 has 14 amino acids. The V end lost 6 bases, the J end lost 8 bases, and 17 bases lay between the germline ends. Germline lookup yields CDR1 MNHEY and CDR2 SVGAGI. CDR3 residues: CASSPRYGGYEQFF. The CDR3 nucleotides are TGTGCCAGCAGCCCACGGTATGGAGGGTATGAGCAGTTCTTC.

The chain couples TRBV12-3 or TRBV12-4 to TRBJ1-2, with no clear D. The CDR3 loop spans 15 amino acids. V was shortened by 0 bases and J by 3 bases, with 11 bases between the two germline ends. In DNA form, the CDR3 reads TGTGCCAGCAGTTTAGCGACGTCGGCATACTATGGCTACACCTTC. This gives the protein CASSLATSAYYGYTF.

This clonotype showed up just a few times. A much larger clone differs from this one at a single base, so this may be a read error. V and J are TRBV7-2 and TRBJ2-7; no clear D gene. Germline CDR1 and CDR2: SGHTA and FQGNSA. This CDR3 contains 12 residues. The CDR3 bases are TGTGCCTGCAGCTTATCTGGCTACGAGCAGTACTTC. It encodes CACSLSGYEQYF.

The chain joins TRBV6-1 to TRBJ2-3; D unresolved. Germline CDR1 reads MNHNS; CDR2 reads SASEGT. This CDR3 comprises 16 residues. Trimming took off 0 bases at V and 2 bases at J, with 12 bases between the two ends. The CDR3 loop reads CASSEATLTFTDTQYF. Written as DNA, the CDR3 is TGTGCCAGCAGTGAAGCAACACTTACCTTCACAGATACGCAGTATTTT.

This rearrangement joins TRBV18 to TRBJ1-6, with D hard to call. The CDR3 covers 12 residues. The germline gives CDR1 KGHSH, CDR2 LQKENI. Trimming took 6 bases from V and 7 from J, leaving 7 bases between them. The CDR3 here is CASSQLNSPLHF. CDR3 DNA sequence: TGTGCCAGCTCCCAGCTGAATTCACCCCTCCACTTT.

The chain joins TRBV28 to TRBJ2-7, with D possibly matching TRBD2 (5 bases). The CDR3 runs 17 residues. The germline V gene has CDR1 MDHEN and CDR2 SYDVKM. With 1 base removed from V and 7 bases from J, the gap between germline ends came to 23 bases. CDR3 nucleotides: TGTGCCAGCAGTTTATCCCGTACTAGTCTCCTCCTTTTTGAGCAGTACTTC. Its translation is CASSLSRTSLLLFEQYF.